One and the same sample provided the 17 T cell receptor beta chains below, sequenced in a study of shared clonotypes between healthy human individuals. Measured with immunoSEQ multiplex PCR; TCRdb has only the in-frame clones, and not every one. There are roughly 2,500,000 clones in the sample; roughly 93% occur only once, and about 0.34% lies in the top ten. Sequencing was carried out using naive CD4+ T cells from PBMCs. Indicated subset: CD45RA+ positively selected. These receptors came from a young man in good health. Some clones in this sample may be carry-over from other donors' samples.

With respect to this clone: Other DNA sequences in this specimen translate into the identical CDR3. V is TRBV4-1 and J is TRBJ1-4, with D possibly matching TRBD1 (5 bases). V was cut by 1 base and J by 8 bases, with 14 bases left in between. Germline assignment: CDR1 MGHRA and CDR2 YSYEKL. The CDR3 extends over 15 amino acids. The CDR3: CASSQATGRREKLFF. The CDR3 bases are TGCGCCAGCAGCCAAGCTACGGGACGGAGGGAAAAACTGTTTTTT.

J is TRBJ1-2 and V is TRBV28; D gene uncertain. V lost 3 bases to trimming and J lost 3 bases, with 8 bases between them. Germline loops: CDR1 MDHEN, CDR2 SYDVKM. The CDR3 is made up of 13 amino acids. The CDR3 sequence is CASSFSSYYGYTF. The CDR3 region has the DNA TGTGCCAGCAGTTTTAGCAGCTACTATGGCTACACCTTC.

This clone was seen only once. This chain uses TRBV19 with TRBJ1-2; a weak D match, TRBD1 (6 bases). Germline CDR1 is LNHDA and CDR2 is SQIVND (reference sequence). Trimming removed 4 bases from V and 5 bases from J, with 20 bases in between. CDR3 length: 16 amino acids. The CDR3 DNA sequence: TGTGCCAGTAGTACCGACAGGTCCACGGCCGAGTATGGCTACACCTTC. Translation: CASSTDRSTAEYGYTF.

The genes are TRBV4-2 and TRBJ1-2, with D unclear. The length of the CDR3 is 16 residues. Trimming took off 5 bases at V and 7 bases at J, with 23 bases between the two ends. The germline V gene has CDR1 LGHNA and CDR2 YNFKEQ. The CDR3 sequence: CASSLEIYGGWGGYTF. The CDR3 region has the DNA TGTGCCAGCAGCTTGGAGATTTACGGCGGCTGGGGTGGCTACACCTTC.

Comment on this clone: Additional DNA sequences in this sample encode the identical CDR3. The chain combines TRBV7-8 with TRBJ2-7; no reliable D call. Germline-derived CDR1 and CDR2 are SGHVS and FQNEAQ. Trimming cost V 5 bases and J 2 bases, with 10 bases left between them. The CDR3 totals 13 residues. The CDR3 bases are TGTGCCAGCAGCCTATCAGGACCCTACGAGCAGTACTTC. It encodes CASSLSGPYEQYF. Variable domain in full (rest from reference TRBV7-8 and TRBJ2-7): GAGVSQSPRYKVAKRGQDVALRCDPISGHVSLFWYQQALGQGPEFLTYFQNEAQLDKSGLPSDRFFAERPEGSVSTLKIQRTQQEDSAVYLCASSLSGPYEQYFGPGTRLTVT.

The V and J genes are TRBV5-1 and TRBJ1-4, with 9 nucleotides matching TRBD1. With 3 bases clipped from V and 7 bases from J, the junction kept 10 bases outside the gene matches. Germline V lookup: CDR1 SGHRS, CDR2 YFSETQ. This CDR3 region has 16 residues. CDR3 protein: CASSSAPGQGSEKLFF. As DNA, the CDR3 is TGCGCCAGCAGCTCGGCCCCGGGACAGGGAAGTGAAAAACTGTTTTTT.

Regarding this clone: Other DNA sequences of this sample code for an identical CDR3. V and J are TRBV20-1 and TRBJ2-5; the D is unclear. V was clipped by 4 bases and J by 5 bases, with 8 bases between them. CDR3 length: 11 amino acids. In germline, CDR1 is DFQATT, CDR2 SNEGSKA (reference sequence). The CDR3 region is CSATGEETQYF. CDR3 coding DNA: TGCAGTGCTACGGGTGAGGAGACCCAGTACTTC.

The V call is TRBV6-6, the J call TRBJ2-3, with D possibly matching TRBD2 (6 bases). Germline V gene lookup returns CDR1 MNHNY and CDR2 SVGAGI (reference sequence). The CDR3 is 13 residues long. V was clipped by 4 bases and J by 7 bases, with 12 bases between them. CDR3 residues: CASSSGTGNTQYF. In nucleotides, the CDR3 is TGTGCCAGCAGTTCAGGGACTGGTAATACGCAGTATTTT.

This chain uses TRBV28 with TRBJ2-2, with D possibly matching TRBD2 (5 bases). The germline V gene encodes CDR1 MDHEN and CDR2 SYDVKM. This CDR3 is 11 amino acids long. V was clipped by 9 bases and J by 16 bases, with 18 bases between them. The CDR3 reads CASSTRSLPFF. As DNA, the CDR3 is TGTGCCAGTTCAACTAGGAGTCTTCCGTTTTTT.

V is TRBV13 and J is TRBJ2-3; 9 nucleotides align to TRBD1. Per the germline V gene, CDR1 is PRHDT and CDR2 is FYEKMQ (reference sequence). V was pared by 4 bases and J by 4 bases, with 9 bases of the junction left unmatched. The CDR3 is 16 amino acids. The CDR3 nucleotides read TGTGCCAGCAGCTCGCCGGGACAGGGAGAGGCAGATACGCAGTATTTT. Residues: CASSSPGQGEADTQYF.

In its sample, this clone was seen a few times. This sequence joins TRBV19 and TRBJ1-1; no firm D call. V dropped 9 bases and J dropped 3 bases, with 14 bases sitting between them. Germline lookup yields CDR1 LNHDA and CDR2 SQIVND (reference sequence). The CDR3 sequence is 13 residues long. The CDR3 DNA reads TGTGCCAGCTCAGTGAGACATGACACTGAAGCTTTCTTT. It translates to CASSVRHDTEAFF.

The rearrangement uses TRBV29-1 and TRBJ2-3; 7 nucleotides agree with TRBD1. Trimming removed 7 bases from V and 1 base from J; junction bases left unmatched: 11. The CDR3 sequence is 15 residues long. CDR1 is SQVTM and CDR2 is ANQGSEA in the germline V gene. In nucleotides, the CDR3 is TGCAGCGGTAAAAGGACAGGCGCTCGCACAGATACGCAGTATTTT. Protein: CSGKRTGARTDTQYF.

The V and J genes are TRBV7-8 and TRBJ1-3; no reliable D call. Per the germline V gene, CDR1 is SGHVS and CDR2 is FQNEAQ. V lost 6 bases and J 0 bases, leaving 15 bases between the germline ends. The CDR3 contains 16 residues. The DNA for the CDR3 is TGTGCCAGCAGATCCCAGAGCACAGTCTCTGGAAACACCATATATTTT. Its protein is CASRSQSTVSGNTIYF.

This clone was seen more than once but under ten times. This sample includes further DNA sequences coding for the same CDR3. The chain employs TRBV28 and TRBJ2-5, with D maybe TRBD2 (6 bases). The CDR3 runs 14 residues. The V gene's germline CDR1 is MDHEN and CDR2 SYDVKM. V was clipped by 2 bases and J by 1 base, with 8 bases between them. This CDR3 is CASSLGGTQETQYF. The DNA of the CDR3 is TGTGCCAGCAGTTTAGGGGGGACCCAAGAGACCCAGTACTTC.

The CDR3 DNA is TGTGCCAGCGTCGGGACCCCAAAAAGCTCCTACGAGCAGTACTTC. Residues: CASVGTPKSSYEQYF. The genes are TRBV2 and TRBJ2-7; possibly TRBD1 or TRBD2 for D (5 bases each). The CDR3 is made up of 15 amino acids. The V end was cut by 8 bases, the J end by 0 bases, with 17 bases between. Germline CDR1 and CDR2: SNHLY and FYNNEI.

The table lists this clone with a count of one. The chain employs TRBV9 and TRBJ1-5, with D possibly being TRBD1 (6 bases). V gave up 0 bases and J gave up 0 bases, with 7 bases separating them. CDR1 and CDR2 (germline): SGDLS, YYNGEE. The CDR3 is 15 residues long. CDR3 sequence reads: CASSVGDISNQPQHF. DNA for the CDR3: TGTGCCAGCAGCGTAGGGGACATTAGCAATCAGCCCCAGCATTTT.

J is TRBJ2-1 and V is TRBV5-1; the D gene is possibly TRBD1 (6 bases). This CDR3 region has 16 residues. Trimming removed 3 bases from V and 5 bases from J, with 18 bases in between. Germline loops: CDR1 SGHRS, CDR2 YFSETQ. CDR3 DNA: TGCGCCAGCAGCTCAACGCCGGGACAACCTAACAATGAGCAGTTCTTC. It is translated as CASSSTPGQPNNEQFF.